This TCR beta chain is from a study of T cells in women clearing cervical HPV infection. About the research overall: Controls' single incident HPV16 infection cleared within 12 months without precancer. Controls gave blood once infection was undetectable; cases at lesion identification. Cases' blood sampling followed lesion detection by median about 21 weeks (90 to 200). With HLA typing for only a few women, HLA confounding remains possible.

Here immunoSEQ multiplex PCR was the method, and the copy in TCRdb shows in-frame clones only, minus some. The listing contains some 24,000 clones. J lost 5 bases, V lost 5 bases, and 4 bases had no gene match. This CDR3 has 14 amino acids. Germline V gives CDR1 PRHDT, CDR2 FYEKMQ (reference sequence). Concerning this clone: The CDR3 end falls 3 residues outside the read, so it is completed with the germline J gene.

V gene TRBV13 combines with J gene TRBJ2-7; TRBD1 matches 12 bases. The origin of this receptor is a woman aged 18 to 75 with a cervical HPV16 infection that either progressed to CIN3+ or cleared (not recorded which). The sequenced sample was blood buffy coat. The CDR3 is CASSRDRGRNEQYF. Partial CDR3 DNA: TGTGCCAGCAGCAGGGACAGGGGGCGAAACGAG.